Below, 16 T cell receptor beta chains from the same sample are listed, as sequenced in a study of monozygotic twins with cystic fibrosis. The protocol was immunoSEQ multiplex PCR, while the TCRdb copy is restricted to in-frame clones and leaves out a portion. The table shows tens of thousands of clones, with 75% to 90% occurring only once. Sequenced input: blood. The source of these receptors is a girl aged 2-10 years with cystic fibrosis.

The V and J genes are TRBV18 and TRBJ1-6, with 7 bases aligning to TRBD1. Germline loops: CDR1 KGHSH, CDR2 LQKENI. V lost 2 bases, J lost 5 bases, and 6 bases stayed unmatched. The CDR3 is 16 amino acids. CDR3 in amino acids: CASSPGQGGNNSPLHF. In DNA form, the CDR3 reads TGTGCCAGCTCACCAGGCCAGGGGGGCAATAATTCACCCCTCCACTTT.

This clone appeared a few times. This chain joins TRBV29-1 and TRBJ1-1; 10 positions match TRBD1. This CDR3 is built from 12 residues. The trim removed 7 bases at V and 4 bases at J, leaving 3 bases unmatched. Per the germline V gene, CDR1 is SQVTM and CDR2 is ANQGSEA. Here the CDR3 reads CSERTGGTEAFF. Here the CDR3 DNA reads TGCAGCGAGCGGACAGGGGGCACTGAAGCTTTCTTT. The full variable domain, rest sourced from reference TRBV29-1 and TRBJ1-1, is SAVISQKPSRDICQRGTSLTIQCQVDSQVTMMFWYRQQPGQSLTLIATANQGSEATYESGFVIDKFPISRPNLTFSTLTVSNMSPEDSSIYLCSERTGGTEAFFGQGTRLTVV.

The J gene is TRBJ1-1, the V gene TRBV18; the match to TRBD1 covers 10 bases. This CDR3 region has 15 residues. CDR1 and CDR2 from the germline V gene are KGHSH and LQKENI. The trim removed 3 bases at V and 9 bases at J, leaving 10 bases unmatched. CDR3 loop: CASSPGTGAGTKAFF. The CDR3 nucleotides read TGTGCCAGCTCACCTGGGACAGGGGCGGGAACTAAAGCTTTCTTT.

This clone was counted a few times. The chain is built from TRBV29-1 and TRBJ2-7; D remains unclear. The CDR3 sequence is 11 residues long. V gave up 4 bases and J gave up 1 base, with 5 bases separating them. Germline loops: CDR1 SQVTM, CDR2 ANQGSEA. The CDR3 loop reads CSVVQSYEQYF. The CDR3 DNA reads as TGCAGCGTTGTACAGTCCTACGAGCAGTACTTC.

The chain couples TRBV27 to TRBJ2-7, with 7 bases fitting TRBD2. The CDR3 sequence is 14 residues long. Looked up from germline, CDR1 is MNHEY and CDR2 is SMNVEV (reference sequence). Losses at the gene ends were 5 bases for V and 2 bases for J; bases not matched to a gene: 6. CDR3 DNA sequence: TGTGCCAGCAGTGCCTCTAGCGGACCCTACGAGCAGTACTTC. This codes for CASSASSGPYEQYF.

This chain links TRBV5-4 with TRBJ2-7; possible D gene TRBD1, 6 bases. Trimming shortened V by 4 bases and J by 2 bases, and 16 bases separated the two germline ends. CDR1 and CDR2 from the germline V gene are SGHNT and YYREEE (reference sequence). The CDR3 runs to 15 residues. CDR3 in DNA: TGTGCCAGCAGCACAAGACGGACAGCCGCCTACGAGCAGTACTTC. Protein product: CASSTRRTAAYEQYF.

The chain combines TRBV4-1 with TRBJ2-2; 9 nucleotides line up with TRBD1. The CDR3 spans 16 residues. Looked up from germline, CDR1 is MGHRA and CDR2 is YSYEKL. The V gene end was trimmed by 4 bases and the J gene end by 0 bases; junction bases not matched to a gene: 3. DNA of the CDR3: TGCGCCAGCAGCCTAGGGACAGGGTCGAACACCGGGGAGCTGTTTTTT. Residues: CASSLGTGSNTGELFF.

This clone came up once. The rearrangement uses TRBV18 and TRBJ1-1; D might be TRBD1 (5 bases). The germline V gene has CDR1 KGHSH and CDR2 LQKENI. This CDR3 has 17 residues. The V gene lost 2 bases and the J gene lost 0 bases, with 16 bases spanning the gap. This chain's CDR3 is CASSPVGLAGVNTEAFF. CDR3 DNA sequence: TGTGCCAGCTCACCAGTCGGCCTAGCGGGGGTGAACACTGAAGCTTTCTTT.

The rearrangement joins TRBV7-2 to TRBJ2-7; D remains ambiguous. Trimming left V 2 bases short and J 2 bases short, with 10 bases between. Germline V gives CDR1 SGHTA, CDR2 FQGNSA. The CDR3 runs 14 residues. CDR3 nucleotide sequence: TGTGCCAGCAGCTTAAATGGTGGGGCCTACGAGCAGTACTTC. This gives the protein CASSLNGGAYEQYF.

This clone showed up just once. The V call is TRBV5-5, the J call TRBJ2-7, with D perhaps TRBD1 (5 bases). Germline CDR1 reads SGHKS; CDR2 reads YYEKEE (reference sequence). Trimming took 0 bases from V and 4 from J, leaving 14 bases between them. This CDR3 comprises 15 residues. The CDR3 region has the DNA TGTGCCAGCAGCTTGGGCCGCAGGGCACTGTACGAGCAGTACTTC. It codes for CASSLGRRALYEQYF.

CDR3 DNA sequence: TGTGCCAGCAGCCCGCTGCCCTGGGGGGGAGAGACCCAGTACTTC. Translation: CASSPLPWGGETQYF. The V call is TRBV11-2, the J call TRBJ2-5, with 7 bases matching TRBD2. With V trimmed by 5 bases and J by 4 bases, 10 bases remained unmatched. Germline CDR1 reads SGHAT; CDR2 reads FQNNGV. The CDR3 is 15 residues long. The whole variable domain, remainder taken from reference TRBV11-2 and TRBJ2-5, is EAGVAQSPRYKIIEKRQSVAFWCNPISGHATLYWYQQILGQGPKLLIQFQNNGVVDDSQLPKDRFSAERLKGVDSTLKIQPAKLEDSAVYLCASSPLPWGGETQYFGPGTRLLVL.

The chain is built from TRBV4-1 and TRBJ2-5; a possible D gene is TRBD2 (7 bases). V lost 2 bases and J lost 5, with 15 bases in between. Per the germline V gene, CDR1 is MGHRA and CDR2 is YSYEKL. The CDR3 sequence is 15 residues long. CDR3 DNA: TGCGCCAGCAGCCAATCTGGGGGGGGGCACGAGACCCAGTACTTC. This sequence encodes CASSQSGGGHETQYF.

A note on this clone: The CDR3 end shows no conserved phenylalanine or tryptophan, and so a read error is likely. The DNA is left out, because the CDR3 cannot be placed on it with certainty; the CDR3 is given as TCRdb lists it. V is TRBV5-6 and J is TRBJ2-7. The CDR3 has 11 residues if both end residues are counted. From germline, CDR1 is SGHDT and CDR2 YYEEEE. CDR3: CASSRPVGRII.

The chain carries TRBV7-2 and TRBJ2-3; maybe TRBD1 (5 bases). V gave up 1 base and J gave up 2 bases, with 13 bases separating them. CDR3 length: 16 amino acids. Per the germline V gene, CDR1 is SGHTA and CDR2 is FQGNSA. The CDR3 DNA reads TGTGCCAGCAGCTTAGTGCCAGGGCTGCCCACAGATACGCAGTATTTT. It specifies CASSLVPGLPTDTQYF. Together with reference TRBV7-2 and TRBJ2-3, the CDR3 gives the full variable domain: GAGVSQSPSNKVTEKGKDVELRCDPISGHTALYWYRQSLGQGLEFLIYFQGNSAPDKSGLPSDRFSAERTGGSVSTLTIQRTQQEDSAVYLCASSLVPGLPTDTQYFGPGTRLTVL.

V and J are TRBV25-1 and TRBJ2-2; TRBD1 matches 7 bases. The CDR3 has 14 residues. Germline V gene lookup returns CDR1 MGHDK and CDR2 SYGVNS. J gave up 7 bases and V 8 bases, and 10 bases lay outside the gene matches. The CDR3 loop reads CASRRGGDGGELFF. The CDR3 DNA sequence: TGTGCCAGCCGTCGAGGGGGCGATGGCGGGGAGCTGTTTTTT.

The chain uses TRBV2 and TRBJ2-2, with D possibly matching TRBD2 (6 bases). The CDR3 loop spans 15 amino acids. Trimming cost V 4 bases and J 4 bases, with 13 bases left between them. The germline V gene has CDR1 SNHLY and CDR2 FYNNEI. CDR3 residues: CASSGVGGPTGELFF. The CDR3 nucleotides are TGTGCCAGCAGTGGGGTGGGAGGTCCCACCGGGGAGCTGTTTTTT.